This entry describes one T cell receptor beta chain. The sample is drawn from a study of shared clonotypes between healthy human individuals. Sequenced by immunoSEQ multiplex PCR; TCRdb stores in-frame clones only, minus some. The sample contains 2 million to 2.5 million clones, approximately 93% of which appear only once. The sequence was obtained from a man between 18 and 29 years old in good health. Some clones in this sample may be carry-over from other donors' samples. Sequencing used naive CD4+ T cells from PBMCs. The subset here: CD45RA+ positively selected.

DNA for the CDR3: TGTGCCTGGGGACGGGGCGGGAGCACAGATACGCAGTATTTT. It yields the protein CAWGRGGSTDTQYF. This chain links TRBV30 with TRBJ2-3; TRBD1 or TRBD2 may be the D gene (5 bases each). From germline, CDR1 is GTSNPN and CDR2 SVGIG (reference sequence). The ends were cut back, 5 bases at V and 0 bases at J, with 12 bases in the middle. The CDR3 contains 14 residues.